This T cell receptor beta chain was identified during a study of T cell changes during pregnancy in multiple sclerosis. Sequencing was performed with immunoSEQ multiplex PCR; in TCRdb, only in-frame clones are kept and a portion is missing. Here the sample spans roughly 100,000 clones, 90% to 95% being singletons. CDR3 length: 13 residues. The ends lost 10 bases at V and 3 bases at J; junction bases unmatched: 8. From germline, CDR1 is MRHNA and CDR2 SNTAGT. V and J are TRBV6-4 and TRBJ2-7; 8 nucleotides match TRBD2. Sequencing used peripheral blood, obtained after pregnancy. The TCR was taken from a female donor with multiple sclerosis, enrolled in a pregnancy study. CDR3 DNA: TGTGCCATCCCCCTCCGGGGGGGCTACGAGCAGTACTTC. Translated: CAIPLRGGYEQYF.